The rows below give T cell receptor beta chains drawn from one sample of a study of early T cells in non-severe SARS-CoV-2 infection. One entry per CDR3 protein results from TCRdb running MiXCR on the 5' RACE reads. The table has almost 65,000 distinct CDR3 sequences, over 4.5% seen once. The sequenced material came from whole blood. These receptors were taken from an adult who was a healthcare worker with PCR-confirmed SARS-CoV-2 infection or an uninfected control (not recorded which). CDR3s include the opening cysteine and the closing phenylalanine or tryptophan.

v_call	j_call	cdr3_aa
TRBV4-2	TRBJ2-7	CASSQIYSGGGYEQYF
TRBV6-6	TRBJ2-4	CASKGTGSQLAKNIQYF
TRBV5-1	TRBJ2-1	CASSLEGLAVNEQFF
TRBV7-9	TRBJ2-7	CASSATVYEQYF
TRBV20-1	TRBJ2-3	CSARDKMIGGTDTQYF
TRBV19	TRBJ2-5	CASSNPGQGKETQYF
TRBV10-3	TRBJ1-2	CAISGTGEDGYTF
TRBV28	TRBJ1-6	CASREEQDDSYNSPLHF
TRBV5-6	TRBJ2-5	CASSLEAETQYF
TRBV3-1	TRBJ2-6	CASSPDTSGANVLTF
TRBV7-9	TRBJ2-7	CASSHPGLIYEQYF
TRBV29-1	TRBJ2-7	CSVEVVGLPYEQYF
TRBV20-1	TRBJ2-7	CSAQDSGSYEQYF
TRBV5-4	TRBJ2-3	CASRAGSGTDTQYF
TRBV20-1	TRBJ2-2	CSATSGSWAGELFF
TRBV13	TRBJ1-1	CASSPGQGNTEAFF
TRBV6-1	TRBJ1-6	CASRGGRGERNSPLHF
TRBV5-1	TRBJ2-7	CASSHTGMGSYEQYF
TRBV30	TRBJ1-2	CAWNLGGKDYGYTF
TRBV7-9	TRBJ1-4	CASSAPGATNEKLFF
TRBV7-9	TRBJ2-5	CASSSPGTSGRETQYF
TRBV20-1	TRBJ2-1	CSARDLAGGGNEQFF
TRBV9	TRBJ2-2	CASSVDGRYTGELFF
TRBV20-1	TRBJ1-1	CSAPRQNTEAFF
TRBV6-5	TRBJ2-3	CASSPTRLAGGRTDTQYF
TRBV5-1	TRBJ2-3	CASSLGQGSTDTQYF
TRBV11-2	TRBJ2-3	CASSFAGTSGADTQYF
TRBV7-9	TRBJ1-5	CASSSTGGDQPQHF
TRBV6-9	TRBJ1-1	CASLEWRHMNTEAFF
TRBV7-3	TRBJ2-2	CASSLPGGRELFF
TRBV29-1	TRBJ1-1	CSVEGRLNTEAFF
TRBV5-1	TRBJ1-1	CASSPPGAGNTEAFF
TRBV7-9	TRBJ2-1	CASSSDRGEYNEQFF
TRBV7-9	TRBJ1-4	CASSLGDSPNEKLFF
TRBV9	TRBJ2-7	CASSGGQGGHEQYF
TRBV6-1	TRBJ2-7	CASSVRGQYEQYF
TRBV6-5	TRBJ2-7	CASSSSGGRVSFEQYF
TRBV19	TRBJ2-5	CASSLGTVLQETQYF
TRBV28	TRBJ2-7	CASSTGGFYEQYF
TRBV4-2	TRBJ2-2	CASSQDLRGGLTGELFF
TRBV7-2	TRBJ1-3	CASSLRAQGAGNTIYF
TRBV7-8	TRBJ2-7	CASSQDRGYEQYF
TRBV20-1	TRBJ2-7	CSARPTSGRAVNEQYF
TRBV18	TRBJ1-6	CASSRAGNYNSPLHF
TRBV12-3/TRBV12-4	TRBJ2-2	CATTTGRRGTGELFF
TRBV7-2	TRBJ2-1	CASRPNQGDEQFF
TRBV18	TRBJ1-3	CASSLPGTSGNTIYF
TRBV2	TRBJ1-1	CASSSLQGDTEAFF
TRBV6-2/TRBV6-3	TRBJ2-6	CASSFLHQGSGANVLTF
TRBV5-1	TRBJ1-6	CASSLHGRDNSPLHF
TRBV10-2	TRBJ1-1	CASSETDRAGPEAFF
TRBV29-1	TRBJ2-3	CSVAKAGGGTDTQYF